Following are 23 T cell receptor beta chains from one sample sequenced in a study of identifying expanded T cells in peripheral blood. Produced via immunoSEQ multiplex PCR; TCRdb's table is partial and in-frame only. The sample shows about 98,000 clones, 88% of them seen only once. Sequencing was done on a sample of blood. Source of these receptors: a person aged 18 to 70 in good health.

The chain carries TRBV5-1 and TRBJ2-5, with D unresolved. This CDR3 region has 14 residues. Germline CDR1 reads SGHRS; CDR2 reads YFSETQ. V was pared by 0 bases and J by 5 bases, with 11 bases between. CDR3 sequence reads: CASSLEWEFETQYF. CDR3 bases: TGCGCCAGCAGCTTGGAGTGGGAATTCGAGACCCAGTACTTC.

The V call is TRBV10-3, the J call TRBJ2-2, with TRBD2 matching over 7 bases. V dropped 10 bases and J dropped 0; count of bases not matched to a gene: 5. This CDR3 has 14 amino acids. CDR1 and CDR2 (germline): ENHRY, SYGVKD. The CDR3 nucleotides are TGTGCCACCCTAGCGGCAGCGAACACCGGGGAGCTGTTTTTT. Translating it yields CATLAAANTGELFF.

Regarding this clone: At one end, the junction sequence differs from germline, possibly due to a read error. The chain carries TRBV7-8 and TRBJ2-7, with TRBD1 matching 9 bases. CDR1 and CDR2 from the germline V gene are SGHVS and FQNEAQ. The CDR3 length is 14 residues. The CDR3 sequence: CASSRDRVSHEQYF. Written as DNA, the CDR3 is TGTGCCAGCAGCCGGGACAGGGTCTCCCACGAGCAGTACTTC. The variable domain in full, with the rest retrieved from reference TRBV7-8 and TRBJ2-7, is GAGVSQSPRYKVAKRGQDVALRCDPISGHVSLFWYQQALGQGPEFLTYFQNEAQLDKSGLPSDRFFAERPEGSVSTLKIQRTQQEDSAVYLCASSRDRVSHEQYFGPGTRLTVT.

The chain employs TRBV7-8 and TRBJ2-1, with 7 positions matching TRBD2. Germline V gene sequence: CDR1 SGHVS, CDR2 FQNEAQ. The CDR3 is 15 amino acids. J was trimmed by 1 base and V by 3 bases; bases with no gene match: 3. CDR3 bases: TGTGCCAGCAGCTTCTCGGGGGGTTCCTACAATGAGCAGTTCTTC. It codes for CASSFSGGSYNEQFF. Full variable domain (missing parts from reference TRBV7-8 and TRBJ2-1): GAGVSQSPRYKVAKRGQDVALRCDPISGHVSLFWYQQALGQGPEFLTYFQNEAQLDKSGLPSDRFFAERPEGSVSTLKIQRTQQEDSAVYLCASSFSGGSYNEQFFGPGTRLTVL.

The V call is TRBV7-2, the J call TRBJ2-4; D unresolved. CDR1 is SGHTA, CDR2 FQGNSA, per germline. The CDR3 has 14 residues. The V end was cut by 1 base, the J end by 6 bases, with 10 bases between. The CDR3 coding sequence is TGTGCCAGCAGCTTAGGGTCCGTGCCAAACATTCAGTACTTC. Its protein product is CASSLGSVPNIQYF. The entire variable domain, with the rest obtained from reference TRBV7-2 and TRBJ2-4, is as follows: GAGVSQSPSNKVTEKGKDVELRCDPISGHTALYWYRQSLGQGLEFLIYFQGNSAPDKSGLPSDRFSAERTGGSVSTLTIQRTQQEDSAVYLCASSLGSVPNIQYFGAGTRLSVL.

This clone showed up just once. Written as DNA, the CDR3 is TGTGCCAGCAGCTTGGTCGGGCTAGGGAGGAACAATGAGCAGTTCTTC. Its translation is CASSLVGLGRNNEQFF. V usage is TRBV5-4 and J usage is TRBJ2-1, with D possibly TRBD2 on 6 matching bases. The CDR3 is 16 amino acids. CDR1 and CDR2 (germline): SGHNT, YYREEE (reference sequence). V lost 0 bases and J lost 5, with 15 bases in between.

The chain employs TRBV28 and TRBJ1-2, with a tentative D call TRBD1 (5 bases). The CDR3 runs 15 residues. The V gene's germline CDR1 is MDHEN and CDR2 SYDVKM. The V gene lost 2 bases and the J gene lost 2 bases, with 12 bases spanning the gap. CDR3 nucleotides: TGTGCCAGCAGTTTAACCTGGGGGGGAAACTATGGCTACACCTTC. Protein product: CASSLTWGGNYGYTF.

The chain has TRBV25-1 and TRBJ2-6; D gene ambiguous. Trimming shortened V by 5 bases and J by 2 bases, and 10 bases separated the two germline ends. CDR1 MGHDK and CDR2 SYGVNS come from the germline V gene. The CDR3 is made up of 15 amino acids. CDR3 protein: CASSHPGTGANVLTF. DNA for the CDR3: TGTGCCAGCAGTCATCCAGGAACTGGGGCCAACGTCCTGACTTTC.

J is TRBJ1-3 and V is TRBV7-2, with D unresolved. The germline V gene has CDR1 SGHTA and CDR2 FQGNSA. V was trimmed by 5 bases and J by 2 bases, leaving 7 bases between them. The CDR3 totals 13 residues. This CDR3 is CASSPGPGNTIYF. Written as DNA, the CDR3 is TGTGCCAGCAGCCCAGGCCCTGGAAACACCATATATTTT.

V is TRBV7-9 and J is TRBJ1-1; D not certain. This CDR3 contains 13 residues. V was pared by 5 bases and J by 10 bases, with 17 bases between. In germline, CDR1 is SEHNR, CDR2 FQNEAQ (reference sequence). The CDR3 nucleotides are TGTGCCAGCAGCCAAGCCGGGGAGAGTAGAGCTTTCTTT. It translates to CASSQAGESRAFF.

This clone was counted ten times or more. The chain carries TRBV6-1 and TRBJ1-2, with D unresolved. This CDR3 spans 9 amino acids. V was clipped by 3 bases and J by 10 bases, with 3 bases between them. Germline CDR1 reads MNHNS; CDR2 reads SASEGT. CDR3 coding DNA: TGTGCCAGCAGTGACCCCTACACCTTC. Translating it yields CASSDPYTF.

J is TRBJ2-7 and V is TRBV5-8; D not resolved. V was pared by 3 bases and J by 3 bases, with 1 base between. The CDR3 covers 10 residues. From germline, CDR1 is SGHTS and CDR2 YDEGEE. CDR3 loop: CASSYYEQYF. The CDR3 nucleotides are TGTGCCAGCAGCTACTACGAGCAGTACTTC.

This chain connects TRBV18 to TRBJ2-7, with D perhaps TRBD1 or TRBD2 (7 bases each). The germline gives CDR1 KGHSH, CDR2 LQKENI. The CDR3 is 16 residues long. V was trimmed by 8 bases and J by 7 bases, leaving 27 bases between them. The CDR3, as DNA: TGTGCCAGCACCGCCGGGACAGCGGGGCGGGCGGAAGAGCAGTACTTC. This gives the protein CASTAGTAGRAEEQYF.

The rearrangement joins TRBV7-2 to TRBJ2-3; either TRBD1 or TRBD2 may fit D (5 bases each). CDR1 SGHTA and CDR2 FQGNSA come from the germline V gene. CDR3 size: 14 residues. The V and J ends lost 6 bases and 4 bases respectively, with 14 bases between them. For the CDR3, the DNA is TGTGCCAGCAGACTTTCCGTGGGGGCAGATACGCAGTATTTT. Translated, it gives CASRLSVGADTQYF.

The chain couples TRBV5-1 to TRBJ2-1; 7 nucleotides match TRBD2. The length of the CDR3 is 18 residues. Germline-derived CDR1 and CDR2 are SGHRS and YFSETQ. J gave up 4 bases and V 2 bases, and 15 bases lay outside the gene matches. DNA of the CDR3: TGCGCCAGCAGCTTACCGGCCTTACTAGCGCAAGGATACAATGAGCAGTTCTTC. Its protein product is CASSLPALLAQGYNEQFF.

The chain is built from TRBV10-3 and TRBJ2-3; D possibly corresponds to TRBD1 (5 bases). This CDR3 is 14 amino acids long. Germline-derived CDR1 and CDR2 are ENHRY and SYGVKD. V gave up 8 bases and J gave up 1 base, with 13 bases separating them. The CDR3 DNA reads as TGTGCCATCGGAGAGGACACGGGCACAGATACGCAGTATTTT. Encoded protein: CAIGEDTGTDTQYF.

This clone was seen a handful of times. This chain uses TRBV27 with TRBJ1-5; D perhaps matches TRBD1 (5 bases). CDR1 is MNHEY and CDR2 is SMNVEV in the germline V gene (reference sequence). CDR3 size: 14 residues. Trimming shortened V by 5 bases and J by 3 bases, and 11 bases separated the two germline ends. The CDR3 DNA reads as TGTGCCAGCAGTCAAGACAGAAACAATCAGCCCCAGCATTTT. The encoded protein is CASSQDRNNQPQHF.

This rearrangement joins TRBV10-3 to TRBJ1-1; D remains ambiguous. Germline CDR1 ENHRY, CDR2 SYGVKD. The length of the CDR3 is 14 residues. V was clipped by 6 bases and J by 7 bases, with 18 bases between them. The CDR3 is CAISTPHSPDEAFF. The CDR3 DNA follows: TGTGCCATCAGCACCCCTCACTCCCCTGATGAAGCTTTCTTT.

The chain is built from TRBV7-2 and TRBJ2-3; D remains ambiguous. From germline, CDR1 is SGHTA and CDR2 FQGNSA. This CDR3 has 13 amino acids. V shed 5 bases and J shed 2 bases, with 8 bases lying between them. This CDR3 is CASSPSPTDTQYF. The DNA for the CDR3 is TGTGCCAGCAGCCCGTCCCCCACAGATACGCAGTATTTT.

The chain couples TRBV5-1 to TRBJ1-4; the D is unclear. CDR3 length equals 15 residues. In germline, CDR1 is SGHRS, CDR2 YFSETQ. V gave up 5 bases and J gave up 7 bases, with 18 bases separating them. The CDR3 reads CASRWEAMVGEKLFF. As DNA, the CDR3 is TGCGCCAGCAGATGGGAGGCCATGGTGGGTGAAAAACTGTTTTTT.

The chain uses TRBV7-2 and TRBJ2-5, with 11 positions matching TRBD2. CDR1 is SGHTA, CDR2 FQGNSA, per germline. This CDR3 spans 15 amino acids. V lost 6 bases to trimming and J lost 3 bases; unmatched junction nucleotides: 6. In DNA, the CDR3 is TGTGCCAGCAGTCCGGGACTAGCGGTTAAAGAGACCCAGTACTTC. Its translation is CASSPGLAVKETQYF.

The chain carries TRBV27 and TRBJ1-2; the match to TRBD1 covers 8 bases. The CDR3 covers 14 residues. V lost 4 bases to trimming and J lost 8 bases; unmatched junction nucleotides: 9. Germline V gives CDR1 MNHEY, CDR2 SMNVEV (reference sequence). The CDR3 protein is CASSSADRVGGYTF. The CDR3 nucleotides read TGTGCCAGCAGTTCCGCGGACAGGGTCGGGGGCTACACCTTC.

The chain uses TRBV21-1 and TRBJ2-1; the table names TRBD2, a call not compared with the DNA. TRBV21-1 is a pseudogene segment. The CDR3 length is 13 residues. DNA of the CDR3: TGTGCCAGCAGCCGGGGTCCCTACAATGAGCAGTTCTTC. It codes for CASSRGPYNEQFF.